This T cell receptor beta chain was obtained from a study of CD8 T cells in ankylosing spondylitis. Study-level results: Clones linked with disease were CD8+ and fairly uncommon in the peripheral blood. Previously reported in reactive arthritis synovial fluid and blood were some of the motif variants. The study identified a TCR beta motif of under ten highly homologous variants that appeared characteristic of ankylosing spondylitis blood.

The V end was cut by 8 bases, the J end by 3 bases, with 14 bases between. This CDR3 has 14 amino acids. Notes on this clonotype: What it binds is unknown.

TCRdb re-called the 5' RACE reads through MiXCR, storing one row per CDR3 protein. This repertoire shows 380,000 or so distinct CDR3 sequences, roughly 20% found once; its top ten account for less than 15%. What was sequenced was blood, either unsorted or a sorted T cell fraction (not recorded which). The receptor comes from a male donor with ankylosing spondylitis or in good health (not recorded which). The J gene is TRBJ2-1, the V gene TRBV12-3 or TRBV12-4; weak D call: TRBD2 (6 bases). CDR3 DNA sequence: TGTGCCAGCGCGGGGCCCCTTAACTACAATGAGCAGTTCTTC. Its protein is CASAGPLNYNEQFF.